The present T cell receptor (beta chain) was sequenced within a study of shared clonotypes between healthy human individuals. Across the study: The cohort had a couple of women and a few men, ages 18 to 49. Study observations and caveats: In general, naive subsets displayed greater estimated richness than memory subsets did. Across a handful of donors, naive CD4 shared about 5%, naive CD8 about 3.2%, memory CD4 roughly 2.4%, memory CD8 0.4%.

A note on this clone: The antigen is undetermined.

The data were produced by immunoSEQ multiplex PCR, yet TCRdb's version contains in-frame clones alone and is incomplete. The repertoire consists of hundreds of thousands of clones, with approximately 79% occurring once and the leading ten covering over 1.5%. The V gene's germline CDR1 is KGHSH and CDR2 LQKENI. This CDR3 contains 14 residues. V was pared by 5 bases and J by 7 bases, with 14 bases between. Donors comprised only Caucasian adults living in Nashville, Tennessee. This receptor was taken from a woman in her twenties or thirties in good health. The rearrangement joins TRBV18 to TRBJ1-4, with D unclear. Sequenced: memory CD4+ T cells sorted from blood. Subset defined: CD45RA-negative fraction. This CDR3 reads CASSALKSGEKLFF. The CDR3, as DNA: TGTGCCAGCTCAGCCCTAAAAAGTGGTGAAAAACTGTTTTTT. Full variable domain (outside the CDR3, taken from reference TRBV18 and TRBJ1-4): NAGVMQNPRHLVRRRGQEARLRCSPMKGHSHVYWYRQLPEEGLKFMVYLQKENIIDESGMPKERFSAEFPKEGPSILRIQQVVRGDSAAYFCASSALKSGEKLFFGSGTQLSVL.